These 7 T cell receptor beta chains originate from one sample sequenced in a study of T-cell memory formation after mild COVID-19. MiXCR was run by TCRdb on the 5' RACE reads, yielding one entry per CDR3 protein. This sample yields 57,000 or so distinct CDR3 sequences, of which about a tenth are seen a single time; about 1% belongs to the top ten. The sequenced sample consisted of PBMCs or a T cell subset sorted from them (not recorded which). The receptors were sampled from a man aged 18 to 29 who had mild COVID-19 (a few samples of this study predate the infection). Cell type and time point are not known.

This clonotype has ten or more counts. The V gene is TRBV7-3, the J gene TRBJ1-1; 9 bases align to TRBD1. With V trimmed by 4 bases and J by 11 bases, 8 bases remained unmatched. This CDR3 spans 13 amino acids. In germline, CDR1 is SGHTA, CDR2 FQGTGA. In DNA, the CDR3 is TGTGCCAGCAGCTCAATACAGGGGGCCGGGGCTTTCTTT. It translates to CASSSIQGAGAFF.

This clonotype was seen a few times. The V and J genes are TRBV7-8 and TRBJ2-5, with D maybe TRBD2 (6 bases). Trimming removed 0 bases at V and 7 bases at J, with 15 bases between. From germline, CDR1 is SGHVS and CDR2 FQNEAQ. The CDR3 totals 15 residues. CDR3 DNA sequence: TGTGCCAGCAGCTTAGCGGGGGGACCGGCTGCGACCCAGTACTTC. Its protein product is CASSLAGGPAATQYF.

The chain employs TRBV7-2 and TRBJ2-5, with D unresolved. There are 14 residues in the CDR3. Germline V gene data show CDR1 as SGHTA and CDR2 as FQGNSA. V was clipped by 4 bases and J by 7 bases, with 16 bases between them. The CDR3 is CASSSCGPPVTQYF. The CDR3 bases are TGTGCCAGCAGCTCCTGTGGGCCGCCCGTGACCCAGTACTTC.

This clonotype occurred a few times. The chain employs TRBV7-2 and TRBJ2-7, with TRBD2 as a possible D gene (7 bases). CDR1 is SGHTA, CDR2 FQGNSA, per germline. The CDR3 has 14 amino acids. V shed 5 bases and J shed 6 bases, with 17 bases lying between them. CDR3 protein: CASSPGGQLSEQYV. CDR3 nucleotides: TGTGCCAGCAGCCCCGGGGGGCAGTTATCCGAGCAGTACGTC.

This clonotype was counted a few times. The chain employs TRBV4-3 and TRBJ1-2, with 7 bases aligning to TRBD1. This CDR3 contains 14 residues. Losses at the gene ends were 4 bases for V and 0 bases for J; bases not matched to a gene: 2. Germline loops: CDR1 LGHNA, CDR2 YSLEER. CDR3 DNA sequence: TGCGCCAGCAGCCCGGGACAGACTAACTATGGCTACACCTTC. Translation gives CASSPGQTNYGYTF.

This clonotype came up many times. The chain employs TRBV7-2 and TRBJ2-3; unclear D gene. This CDR3 is built from 14 residues. CDR1 and CDR2 (germline): SGHTA, FQGNSA. Trimming shortened V by 5 bases and J by 6 bases, and 15 bases separated the two germline ends. CDR3 DNA: TGTGCCAGCAGCCTGTCTTTTATCCGGGATACGCAGTATTTT. This gives the protein CASSLSFIRDTQYF.

This clonotype has only a few counts. The V and J genes are TRBV3-2 and TRBJ2-3; TRBD2 is the table's D call and was not checked against the DNA. TRBV3-2 represents a pseudogene. The CDR3 runs to 18 residues. Written as DNA, the CDR3 is TGTGCCAGCAGCCATCATACCGTTCATAGCGGGGGCACAGATACGCAGTATTTT. Translated: CASSHHTVHSGGTDTQYF.